These 22 T cell receptor beta chains originate from one sample sequenced in a study of blood T cells in healthy people across ages. It was with a sample-barcoded 5' primer and a J-beta primer mix that a second PCR of about 6 to 12 cycles was run. One entry per CDR3 protein results from TCRdb running MiXCR on the 5' RACE reads. The sample lists hundreds of thousands of distinct CDR3 sequences; roughly 41% were seen once. The sample comprised blood. The receptors were gathered from an older man in good health.

J is TRBJ2-5 and V is TRBV6-5, with D unresolved. The CDR3 has 15 residues. The V and J ends lost 0 bases and 1 base respectively, with 9 bases between them. The V gene's germline CDR1 is MNHEY and CDR2 SVGAGI. CDR3 protein: CASSYSLASQETQYF. The CDR3 nucleotides are TGTGCCAGCAGTTACTCGCTCGCCTCCCAAGAGACCCAGTACTTC.

This chain joins TRBV3-1 and TRBJ2-7; 7 bases line up with TRBD2. The junction had 9 bases not matched to a gene; V was cut back by 2 bases and J by 5 bases. Per the germline V gene, CDR1 is LGHDT and CDR2 is YNNKEL (reference sequence). The CDR3 has 15 amino acids. The CDR3 loop reads CASSQYARELDEQYF. The CDR3 coding sequence is TGTGCCAGCAGCCAATACGCGCGGGAGCTCGACGAGCAGTACTTC.

Comment on this clonotype: One end of the junction does not line up with germline, which may come from a read error. The gene calls are TRBV4-1 and TRBJ2-4; TRBD1 agrees at 7 bases. Per germline, CDR1 MGHRA and CDR2 YSYEKL. The CDR3 extends over 15 amino acids. The CDR3 sequence: CASSRSGTAKNIQYF. The CDR3 DNA sequence: TGCGCCAGCAGCCGCTCCGGGACAGCTAAAAACATTCAGTACTTT.

V and J are TRBV12-3 or TRBV12-4 and TRBJ1-4; D is undetermined. CDR3 length equals 14 residues. V lost 6 bases to trimming and J lost 0 bases, with 8 bases between them. The CDR3 here is CASRKMATNEKLFF. CDR3 DNA: TGTGCCAGCAGAAAAATGGCAACTAATGAAAAACTGTTTTTT.

The chain is built from TRBV10-2 and TRBJ2-2, with TRBD2 matching over 10 bases. CDR1 is WSHSY and CDR2 is SAAADI in the germline V gene. The CDR3 extends over 15 amino acids. J gave up 1 base and V 6 bases, and 2 bases lay outside the gene matches. The CDR3: CASRLAGVNTGELFF. Written as DNA, the CDR3 is TGCGCCAGCAGGCTAGCGGGAGTGAACACCGGGGAGCTGTTTTTT.

Note on this clonotype: An end of the junction does not agree with germline; a read error may underlie this. The V gene is TRBV27, the J gene TRBJ2-5; the D gene is possibly TRBD2 (6 bases). The J call may be incorrect, as the DNA end agrees better with TRBJ2-7. From germline, CDR1 is MNHEY and CDR2 SMNVEV (reference sequence). The CDR3 runs to 14 residues. CDR3 DNA: TGTGACAGCAGTCTAATAGCTGGGACTCTCGAGCAGTACTTC. Translation: CDSSLIAGTLEQYF.

This chain connects TRBV2 to TRBJ2-5; the match to TRBD1 covers 10 bases. The J call is doubtful: the DNA matches TRBJ2-7 better. CDR3 length: 15 amino acids. The V gene's germline CDR1 is SNHLY and CDR2 FYNNEI. CDR3 bases: TGTGCCAGCAGTGAATCGAGACAGGGGGCTTACGAGCAGTACTTC. Translation: CASSESRQGAYEQYF.

The V call is TRBV6-5, the J call TRBJ2-1; D is unresolved. The germline CDR1 and CDR2 sequences are MNHEY and SVGAGI. V lost 7 bases to trimming and J lost 0 bases, with 13 bases between them. The CDR3 is 15 amino acids. The CDR3 coding sequence is TGTGCCAGCAATCGGAGTCCCGGCTCCTACAATGAGCAGTTCTTC. Its protein product is CASNRSPGSYNEQFF.

CDR3 residues: CASSELRYEQYF. In DNA form, the CDR3 reads TGTGCCAGCAGTGAATTAAGGTACGAGCAGTACTTC. The chain is built from TRBV6-1 and TRBJ2-4; no firm D call. The J call is doubtful: the DNA matches TRBJ2-7 better. The CDR3 has 12 residues. The V gene's germline CDR1 is MNHNS and CDR2 SASEGT.

This clonotype appeared many times. The V gene is TRBV7-2, the J gene TRBJ2-1; D unresolved. The V gene's germline CDR1 is SGHTA and CDR2 FQGNSA. The V and J ends lost 4 bases and 5 bases respectively, with 9 bases between them. The CDR3 is 13 residues long. CDR3 in DNA: TGTGCCAGCAGCTCCTTCCGGGACAATGAGCAGTTCTTC. Translation: CASSSFRDNEQFF.

This clonotype was seen more than once but under ten times. V usage is TRBV18 and J usage is TRBJ2-1; maybe TRBD2 (6 bases). Germline CDR1 and CDR2: KGHSH and LQKENI. Trimming took off 5 bases at V and 5 bases at J, with 19 bases between the two ends. The CDR3 length is 16 residues. The CDR3 protein is CASSGNPGTPNNEQFF. The CDR3 DNA reads TGTGCCAGCTCAGGGAATCCCGGGACTCCGAACAATGAGCAGTTCTTC.

The V gene is TRBV27, the J gene TRBJ2-2, with D maybe TRBD2 (6 bases). Trimming took 6 bases from V and 2 from J, leaving 13 bases between them. The CDR3 spans 15 residues. Germline-derived CDR1 and CDR2 are MNHEY and SMNVEV (reference sequence). CDR3 protein: CASRWDSFNTGELFF. The CDR3 DNA follows: TGTGCCAGCAGATGGGACTCGTTTAACACCGGGGAGCTGTTTTTT.

This clonotype was picked up many times. This chain connects TRBV29-1 to TRBJ2-1; D ambiguous. Germline V CDR1 and CDR2: SQVTM, ANQGSEA. There are 13 residues in the CDR3. Deletions cut 0 bases from V and 14 bases from J, with 17 bases between. The DNA of the CDR3 is TGCAGCGTTGAAGACTCAAACGGACGAGAAAAGTTCTTC. Encoded protein: CSVEDSNGREKFF.

This chain uses TRBV7-2 with TRBJ2-7; either TRBD1 or TRBD2 may supply D (6 bases each). V lost 4 bases and J lost 6, with 13 bases in between. Germline assignment: CDR1 SGHTA and CDR2 FQGNSA. The CDR3 covers 13 residues. CDR3 protein: CASSSGGLREQYF. The CDR3, as DNA: TGTGCCAGCAGCTCCGGGGGCCTCCGCGAGCAGTACTTC.

Concerning this clonotype itself: This may be a read error: a much more frequent sequence differs by one nucleotide. V gene TRBV13 combines with J gene TRBJ2-1; a possible D gene is TRBD1 (5 bases). The CDR3 contains 16 residues. Trimming left V 0 bases short and J 6 bases short, with 15 bases between. CDR1 and CDR2 from the germline V gene are PRHDT and FYEKMQ (reference sequence). The CDR3 spells CASSLGGRVTCNEQFF. CDR3 DNA: TGTGCCAGCAGCTTAGGCGGCAGGGTCACATGCAATGAGCAGTTCTTC.

Notes on this clonotype: An end of the junction does not agree with germline; a read error may underlie this. This chain links TRBV20-1 with TRBJ2-7, with D possibly being TRBD1 (6 bases). Germline V lookup: CDR1 DFQATT, CDR2 SNEGSKA (reference sequence). The CDR3 runs 14 residues. CDR3 in DNA: TGCGGTGCTAGAGAGACAGGCGCTTCCTACGAGCAGTACTTC. Translated: CGARETGASYEQYF.

J is TRBJ2-7 and V is TRBV20-1; 7 nucleotides agree with TRBD2. The V gene's germline CDR1 is DFQATT and CDR2 SNEGSKA (reference sequence). J lost 6 bases, V lost 5 bases, and 16 bases had no gene match. CDR3 size: 15 residues. CDR3: CSAAPMGGLVPEQYF. The CDR3 bases are TGCAGTGCTGCACCTATGGGGGGGTTGGTCCCCGAGCAGTACTTC.

This clonotype came up a few times. This chain joins TRBV9 and TRBJ2-3; D possibly corresponds to TRBD1 (6 bases). CDR1 and CDR2 (germline): SGDLS, YYNGEE. CDR3 length equals 14 residues. V lost 4 bases and J 7 bases, leaving 16 bases between the germline ends. The CDR3 region has the DNA TGTGCCAGCAGCCCACTCATGGGGGCGCATACGCAGTATTTT. Amino acids: CASSPLMGAHTQYF.

The chain combines TRBV28 with TRBJ1-1, with TRBD1 matching 7 bases. This CDR3 has 16 amino acids. The trim removed 4 bases at V and 1 base at J, leaving 9 bases unmatched. Germline CDR1 and CDR2: MDHEN and SYDVKM. Here the CDR3 DNA reads TGTGCCAGCAGTTCTCTACAGGGGATTGGGAACACTGAAGCTTTCTTT. Protein: CASSSLQGIGNTEAFF.

This clonotype has ten or more counts. The chain links TRBV14 to TRBJ1-2, with D unclear. In germline, CDR1 is SGHDN, CDR2 FVKESK. The CDR3 length is 12 residues. V was shortened by 4 bases and J by 13 bases, with 16 bases between the two germline ends. CDR3 DNA sequence: TGTGCCAGCAGCCCCACGAGCCAGAGTATCACCTTC. This codes for CASSPTSQSITF.

The rearrangement links TRBV4-3 to TRBJ1-6, with a weak D call TRBD1 (6 bases). Trimming shortened V by 4 bases and J by 9 bases, and 10 bases separated the two germline ends. The CDR3 length is 13 residues. In germline, CDR1 is LGHNA, CDR2 YSLEER. The DNA of the CDR3 is TGCGCCAGCAGCCTACAACAGGGTTCACCCCTCCACTTT. Translation gives CASSLQQGSPLHF.

This clonotype was seen more than once but under ten times. The chain combines TRBV9 with TRBJ1-2; D may be TRBD1 (5 bases). The CDR3 runs to 12 residues. Trimming shortened V by 5 bases and J by 8 bases, and 13 bases separated the two germline ends. In germline, CDR1 is SGDLS, CDR2 YYNGEE. CDR3 nucleotide sequence: TGTGCCAGCAGGGGGACTTCGCAGGGCTACACCTTC. Its translation is CASRGTSQGYTF.